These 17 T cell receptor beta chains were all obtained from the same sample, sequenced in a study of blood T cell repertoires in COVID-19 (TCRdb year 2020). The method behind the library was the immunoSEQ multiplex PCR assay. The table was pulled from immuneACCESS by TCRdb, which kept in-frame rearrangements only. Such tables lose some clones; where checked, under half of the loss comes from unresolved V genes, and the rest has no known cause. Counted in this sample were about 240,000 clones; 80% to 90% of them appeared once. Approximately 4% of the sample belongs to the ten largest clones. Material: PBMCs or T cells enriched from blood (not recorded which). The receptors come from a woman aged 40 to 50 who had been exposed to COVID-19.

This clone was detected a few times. The CDR3, as DNA: TGTGCCAGCAGTTCCGCCGGTCGGGGGGAGCAGTTCTTC. Its translation is CASSSAGRGEQFF. The chain recombines TRBV6-6 with TRBJ2-1; a weak D match, TRBD2 (6 bases). Germline lookup yields CDR1 MNHNY and CDR2 SVGAGI (reference sequence). V gave up 4 bases and J gave up 10 bases, with 14 bases separating them. This CDR3 spans 13 amino acids.

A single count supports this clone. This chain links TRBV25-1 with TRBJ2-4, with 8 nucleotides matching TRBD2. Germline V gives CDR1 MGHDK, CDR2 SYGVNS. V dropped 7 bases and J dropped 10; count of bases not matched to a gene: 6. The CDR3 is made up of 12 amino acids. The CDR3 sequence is CASNGGALIQYF. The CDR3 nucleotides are TGTGCCAGCAACGGGGGGGCCTTGATTCAGTACTTC.

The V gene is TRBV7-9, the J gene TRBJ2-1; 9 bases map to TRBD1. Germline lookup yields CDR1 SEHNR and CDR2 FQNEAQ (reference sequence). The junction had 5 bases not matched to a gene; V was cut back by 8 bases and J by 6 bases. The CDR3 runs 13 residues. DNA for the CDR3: TGTGCCAGCCGGGACAGGGTCGCCAATGAGCAGTTCTTC. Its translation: CASRDRVANEQFF.

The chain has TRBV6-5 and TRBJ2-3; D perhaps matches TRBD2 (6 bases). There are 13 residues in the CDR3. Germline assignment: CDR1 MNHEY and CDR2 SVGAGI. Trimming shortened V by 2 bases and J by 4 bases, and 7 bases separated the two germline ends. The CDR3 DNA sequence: TGTGCCAGCAGTTACCCGGGGGCAGATACGCAGTATTTT. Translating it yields CASSYPGADTQYF.

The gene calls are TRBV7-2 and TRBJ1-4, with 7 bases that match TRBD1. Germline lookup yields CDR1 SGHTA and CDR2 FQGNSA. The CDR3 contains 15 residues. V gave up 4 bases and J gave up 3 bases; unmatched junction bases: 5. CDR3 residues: CASSSRGFANEKLFF. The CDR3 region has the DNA TGTGCCAGCAGCTCCAGGGGGTTCGCTAATGAAAAACTGTTTTTT.

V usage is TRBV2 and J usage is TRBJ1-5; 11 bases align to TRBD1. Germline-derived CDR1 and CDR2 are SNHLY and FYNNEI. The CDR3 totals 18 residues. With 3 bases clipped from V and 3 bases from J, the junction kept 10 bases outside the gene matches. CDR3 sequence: CASSDTPRGQGVNQPQHF. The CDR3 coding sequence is TGTGCCAGCAGTGACACCCCCAGGGGACAGGGGGTCAATCAGCCCCAGCATTTT.

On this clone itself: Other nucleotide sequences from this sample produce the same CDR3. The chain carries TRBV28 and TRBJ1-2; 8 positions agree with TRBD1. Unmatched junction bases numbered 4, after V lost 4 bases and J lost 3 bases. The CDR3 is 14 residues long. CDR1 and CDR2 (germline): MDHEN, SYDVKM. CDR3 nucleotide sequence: TGTGCCAGCAGTTCAGGGGGCGCGGACTATGGCTACACCTTC. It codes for CASSSGGADYGYTF.

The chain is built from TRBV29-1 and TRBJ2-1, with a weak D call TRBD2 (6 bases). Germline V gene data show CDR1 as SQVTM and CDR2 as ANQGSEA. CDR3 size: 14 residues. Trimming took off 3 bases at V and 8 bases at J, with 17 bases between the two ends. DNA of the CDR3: TGCAGCGTTGATGGTTTGGCAGGAGGGGATGAGCAGTTCTTC. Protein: CSVDGLAGGDEQFF.

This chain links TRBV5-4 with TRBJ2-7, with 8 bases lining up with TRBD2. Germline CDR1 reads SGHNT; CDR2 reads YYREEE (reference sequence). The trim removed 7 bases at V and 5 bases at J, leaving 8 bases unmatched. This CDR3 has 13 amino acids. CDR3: CASRIAGSDEQYF. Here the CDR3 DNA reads TGTGCCAGCCGAATAGCGGGGAGCGACGAGCAGTACTTC.

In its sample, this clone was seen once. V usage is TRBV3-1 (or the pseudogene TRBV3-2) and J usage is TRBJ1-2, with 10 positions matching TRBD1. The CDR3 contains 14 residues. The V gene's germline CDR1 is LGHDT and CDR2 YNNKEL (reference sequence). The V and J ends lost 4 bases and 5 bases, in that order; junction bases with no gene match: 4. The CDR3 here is CASSPRQGAYGYTF. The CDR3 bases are TGTGCCAGCAGCCCTCGACAGGGGGCTTATGGCTACACCTTC.

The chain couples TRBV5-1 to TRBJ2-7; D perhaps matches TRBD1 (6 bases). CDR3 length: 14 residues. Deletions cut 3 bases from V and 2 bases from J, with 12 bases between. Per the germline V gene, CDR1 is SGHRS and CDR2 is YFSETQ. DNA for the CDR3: TGCGCCAGCAGCTGGACCAGGGGCCCCTACGAGCAGTACTTC. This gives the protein CASSWTRGPYEQYF.

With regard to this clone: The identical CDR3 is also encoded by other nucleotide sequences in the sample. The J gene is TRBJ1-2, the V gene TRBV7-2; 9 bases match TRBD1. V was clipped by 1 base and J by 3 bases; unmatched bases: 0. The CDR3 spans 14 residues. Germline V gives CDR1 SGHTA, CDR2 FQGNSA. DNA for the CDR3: TGTGCCAGCAGCTTAGGACAGGGGGACTATGGCTACACCTTC. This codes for CASSLGQGDYGYTF.

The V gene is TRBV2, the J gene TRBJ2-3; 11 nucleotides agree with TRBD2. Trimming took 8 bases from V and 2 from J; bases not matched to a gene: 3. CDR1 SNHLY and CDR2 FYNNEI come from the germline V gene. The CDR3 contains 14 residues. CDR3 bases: TGTGCCAGCCTAGCGGGGGGCCTCACAGATACGCAGTATTTT. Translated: CASLAGGLTDTQYF.

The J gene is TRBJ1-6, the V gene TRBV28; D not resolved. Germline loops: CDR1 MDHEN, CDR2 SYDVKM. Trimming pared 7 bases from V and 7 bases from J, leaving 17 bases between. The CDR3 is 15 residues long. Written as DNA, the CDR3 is TGTGCCAGCACCTCACGTGAGGGTGGCAATTCACCCCTCCACTTT. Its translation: CASTSREGGNSPLHF.

The DNA of the CDR3 is TGTGCCAGCAGCTTAGGGTGGGGGACTAGCGTAGATACGCAGTATTTT. Residues: CASSLGWGTSVDTQYF. The rearrangement uses TRBV7-2 and TRBJ2-3, with TRBD2 identical over 10 bases. CDR3 length equals 16 residues. V lost 1 base, J lost 5 bases, and 6 bases stayed unmatched. From germline, CDR1 is SGHTA and CDR2 FQGNSA.

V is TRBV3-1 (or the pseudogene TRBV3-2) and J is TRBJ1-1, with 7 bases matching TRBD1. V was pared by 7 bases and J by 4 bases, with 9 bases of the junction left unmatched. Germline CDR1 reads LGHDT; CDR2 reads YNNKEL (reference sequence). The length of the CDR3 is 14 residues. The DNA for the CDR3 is TGTGCCAGCAACAACGACGACAGGGCCACTGAAGCTTTCTTT. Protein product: CASNNDDRATEAFF.

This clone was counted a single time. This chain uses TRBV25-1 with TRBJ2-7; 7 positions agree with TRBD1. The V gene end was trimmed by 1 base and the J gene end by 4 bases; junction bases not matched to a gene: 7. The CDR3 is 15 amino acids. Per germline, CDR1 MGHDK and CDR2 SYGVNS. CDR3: CASSEFGTAYYEQYF. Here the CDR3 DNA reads TGTGCCAGCAGTGAATTCGGGACAGCTTATTACGAGCAGTACTTC.